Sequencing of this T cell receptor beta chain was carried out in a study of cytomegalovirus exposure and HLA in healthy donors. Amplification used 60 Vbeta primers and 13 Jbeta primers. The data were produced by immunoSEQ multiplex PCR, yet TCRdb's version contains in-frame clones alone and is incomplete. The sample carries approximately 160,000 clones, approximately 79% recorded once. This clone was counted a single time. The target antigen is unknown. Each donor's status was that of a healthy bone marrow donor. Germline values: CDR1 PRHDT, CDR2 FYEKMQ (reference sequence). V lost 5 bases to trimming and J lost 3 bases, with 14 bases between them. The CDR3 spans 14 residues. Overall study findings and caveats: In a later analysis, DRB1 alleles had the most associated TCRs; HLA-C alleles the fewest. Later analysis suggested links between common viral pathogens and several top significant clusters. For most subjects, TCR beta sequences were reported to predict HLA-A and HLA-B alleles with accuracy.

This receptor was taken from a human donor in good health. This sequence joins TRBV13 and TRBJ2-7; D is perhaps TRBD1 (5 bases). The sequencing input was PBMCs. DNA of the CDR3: TGTGCCAGCAGCATGGGGCACATACGCTACGAGCAGTACTTC. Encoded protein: CASSMGHIRYEQYF.